Listed here are 18 T cell receptor beta chains from one sample, sequenced in a study of graft-versus-host responses after intestinal transplantation. Lymphocytes from graft epithelium and lamina propria were isolated. The table came from immunoSEQ multiplex PCR; TCRdb's copy has only in-frame clones and leaves some out. The table lists several thousand clones, about 70% of them singletons. Source: ileum tissue, taken roughly 240 days after intestinal transplantation. Receptors originate from a human patient who received an intestinal transplant, so some T cells may come from the graft donor.

The V gene is TRBV27, the J gene TRBJ2-3; no definite D call. Trimming took 3 bases from V and 6 from J, leaving 13 bases between them. The CDR3 has 14 residues. Germline CDR1 is MNHEY and CDR2 is SMNVEV (reference sequence). CDR3 residues: CASSFLPVVDTQYF. In DNA form, the CDR3 reads TGTGCCAGCAGTTTCTTACCTGTCGTGGATACGCAGTATTTT.

The chain couples TRBV4-1 to TRBJ2-5; D is possibly TRBD1 (6 bases). The germline CDR1 and CDR2 sequences are MGHRA and YSYEKL. The CDR3 covers 14 residues. Trimming removed 3 bases at V and 5 bases at J, with 13 bases between. The CDR3 region is CASSHEGERETQYF. For the CDR3, the DNA is TGCGCCAGCAGCCATGAGGGGGAAAGGGAGACCCAGTACTTC.

The chain carries TRBV6-5 and TRBJ2-5, with 9 bases aligning to TRBD1. The length of the CDR3 is 14 residues. Germline V lookup: CDR1 MNHEY, CDR2 SVGAGI. V dropped 5 bases and J dropped 4; count of bases not matched to a gene: 5. CDR3 sequence (DNA): TGTGCCAGCAGTGAAGGGACAGGGCGAGAGACCCAGTACTTC. This translates into CASSEGTGRETQYF.

The chain uses TRBV28 and TRBJ2-2; D is possibly TRBD2 (5 bases). The CDR3 totals 15 residues. Trimming took 3 bases from V and 4 from J, leaving 12 bases between them. Germline V CDR1 and CDR2: MDHEN, SYDVKM. CDR3 amino acids: CASSLVGGGTGELFF. CDR3 coding DNA: TGTGCCAGCAGTTTGGTCGGAGGCGGCACCGGGGAGCTGTTTTTT.

The chain recombines TRBV28 with TRBJ2-1; possibly TRBD2 for D (7 bases). Trimming took 6 bases from V and 10 from J, leaving 16 bases between them. The CDR3 spans 13 residues. The germline CDR1 and CDR2 sequences are MDHEN and SYDVKM. DNA for the CDR3: TGTGCCAGCAGCATAGGGGGGGCCAGGGAGCAGTTCTTC. Translated, it gives CASSIGGAREQFF.

The CDR3 is CASSPSETGEHYTF. As DNA, the CDR3 is TGTGCCAGCTCACCCTCGGAGACAGGGGAGCACTACACCTTC. The chain joins TRBV18 to TRBJ1-2, with 8 bases aligning to TRBD1. CDR1 and CDR2 from the germline V gene are KGHSH and LQKENI. The J segment lost 10 bases and the V segment lost 3 bases, leaving 10 bases of the junction unmatched. The CDR3 is 14 amino acids.

This clone was counted only a few times. This chain links TRBV10-3 with TRBJ1-1; D perhaps matches TRBD1 (6 bases). The V end was cut by 4 bases, the J end by 3 bases, with 6 bases between. The CDR3 consists of 12 residues. In germline, CDR1 is ENHRY, CDR2 SYGVKD. The CDR3 DNA reads as TGTGCCATCAGTGCAGGGGACACTGAAGCTTTCTTT. Protein: CAISAGDTEAFF.

The V call is TRBV5-6, the J call TRBJ2-5; 9 bases match TRBD1. The germline V gene has CDR1 SGHDT and CDR2 YYEEEE. The CDR3 sequence is 16 residues long. V dropped 0 bases and J dropped 5; count of bases not matched to a gene: 8. CDR3 amino acids: CASSLVPGQGSETQYF. The CDR3 DNA reads TGTGCCAGCAGCTTGGTACCGGGACAGGGTTCGGAGACCCAGTACTTC.

The rearrangement joins TRBV4-1 to TRBJ1-2; 8 bases match TRBD1. Germline V gene data show CDR1 as MGHRA and CDR2 as YSYEKL. This CDR3 has 13 amino acids. With V trimmed by 6 bases and J by 4 bases, 4 bases remained unmatched. Written as DNA, the CDR3 is TGCGCCAGCAGTCTTACAGGGGGCTATGGCTACACCTTC. Translation: CASSLTGGYGYTF.

V and J are TRBV7-9 and TRBJ1-2; D is unclear. The germline V gene encodes CDR1 SEHNR and CDR2 FQNEAQ (reference sequence). The CDR3 consists of 13 residues. Trimming stripped 2 bases from V and 5 bases from J, with 9 bases between. The CDR3 region is CASSLNELYGYTF. The CDR3 region has the DNA TGTGCCAGCAGCTTAAACGAGTTGTATGGCTACACCTTC.

The chain uses TRBV27 and TRBJ1-5; TRBD1 might be the D (6 bases). Per the germline V gene, CDR1 is MNHEY and CDR2 is SMNVEV (reference sequence). The V and J ends lost 3 bases and 8 bases respectively, with 14 bases between them. The CDR3 has 14 residues. CDR3 in amino acids: CASSFIPTGKPQHF. In DNA form, the CDR3 reads TGTGCCAGCAGTTTCATCCCCACAGGGAAGCCCCAGCATTTT.

This clone was seen once. The chain links TRBV5-1 to TRBJ1-1; D ambiguous. The ends were cut back, 4 bases at V and 1 base at J, with 17 bases in the middle. Germline V lookup: CDR1 SGHRS, CDR2 YFSETQ. The length of the CDR3 is 16 residues. The CDR3 reads CASSPSRSGGNTEAFF. The CDR3 DNA reads TGCGCCAGCAGCCCCTCACGTTCGGGCGGGAACACTGAAGCTTTCTTT.

This chain links TRBV6-5 with TRBJ2-3; TRBD1 aligns across 10 bases. The V gene end was trimmed by 8 bases and the J gene end by 5 bases; junction bases not matched to a gene: 4. Per the germline V gene, CDR1 is MNHEY and CDR2 is SVGAGI. The CDR3 consists of 13 residues. CDR3 DNA sequence: TGTGCCAGCCAAGGGACAGGGGAAGATACGCAGTATTTT. It specifies CASQGTGEDTQYF.

The chain employs TRBV11-1 and TRBJ1-6; D is undetermined. This CDR3 contains 13 residues. CDR1 is SGHAT and CDR2 is FQDESV in the germline V gene (reference sequence). Between the trimmed V and J ends, which lost 6 bases and 6 bases, there was a span of 9 bases. The CDR3 spells CASSPSSNSPLHF. The CDR3 DNA reads TGTGCCAGCAGTCCCTCGTCTAATTCACCCCTCCACTTT.

The chain couples TRBV11-2 to TRBJ2-4, with 9 bases fitting TRBD1. This CDR3 is built from 18 residues. The trim removed 4 bases at V and 1 base at J, leaving 11 bases unmatched. Germline CDR1 SGHAT, CDR2 FQNNGV. CDR3 in amino acids: CASSSYRDRDGAKNIQYF. The CDR3 DNA is TGTGCCAGCAGCTCTTACCGGGACAGGGACGGTGCCAAAAACATTCAGTACTTC.

The chain combines TRBV4-2 with TRBJ2-5; 9 nucleotides match TRBD2. J lost 2 bases, V lost 8 bases, and 6 bases had no gene match. Germline V CDR1 and CDR2: LGHNA, YNFKEQ. This CDR3 is built from 14 residues. CDR3 in DNA: TGTGCCAGCGCAGCGGGGGGACAACAAGAGACCCAGTACTTC. Translated, it gives CASAAGGQQETQYF.

The chain is built from TRBV7-9 and TRBJ1-2; D is unclear. The CDR3 length is 15 residues. The germline CDR1 and CDR2 sequences are SEHNR and FQNEAQ (reference sequence). V was shortened by 5 bases and J by 8 bases, with 21 bases between the two germline ends. The CDR3 bases are TGTGCCAGCAGCCTGGGGAAGAGCCCCTATGTAGGCTACACCTTC. Translating it yields CASSLGKSPYVGYTF.

This clone was picked up a small number of times. The chain carries TRBV7-8 and TRBJ1-5, with TRBD1 matching over 12 bases. The CDR3 is made up of 16 amino acids. J gave up 1 base and V 4 bases, and 2 bases lay outside the gene matches. Germline V lookup: CDR1 SGHVS, CDR2 FQNEAQ. CDR3 region: CASSSGQGASNQPQHF. The CDR3 nucleotides read TGTGCCAGCAGCTCGGGACAGGGGGCAAGCAATCAGCCCCAGCATTTT.